The 18 T cell receptor beta chains in this list originate from one sample, sequenced in a study of Ad26.COV2.S vaccination and SARS-CoV-2 variants. As to treatment: some 20 received Ad26.COV2.S at low or high dose, single or two shots; 5 received placebo; per-sample allocation not given. Repertoires come from day 63 after the first vaccine or placebo injection. Libraries were prepared by immunoSEQ multiplex PCR; TCRdb keeps only in-frame clonotypes and omits some of them. The table lists 350,000 to 600,000 clones, roughly nine tenths of them singletons. The source material was peripheral blood, sampled in a trial of Ad26.COV2.S vaccine versus placebo. All receptors derive from a person aged 18-65 years who received the Ad26.COV2.S COVID-19 vaccine or a placebo.

This clone showed up just once. The V call is TRBV27, the J call TRBJ2-1; 7 bases match TRBD2. The germline V gene encodes CDR1 MNHEY and CDR2 SMNVEV (reference sequence). J was trimmed by 5 bases and V by 5 bases; bases with no gene match: 6. The CDR3 is 14 residues long. CDR3 DNA: TGTGCCAGCAGTCCGTTGGGACTAAACAATGAGCAGTTCTTC. Translated, it gives CASSPLGLNNEQFF.

V usage is TRBV11-2 and J usage is TRBJ2-1; the D call may be TRBD1 or TRBD2 (6 bases each). Per the germline V gene, CDR1 is SGHAT and CDR2 is FQNNGV. The CDR3 consists of 14 residues. Trimming left V 5 bases short and J 6 bases short, with 14 bases between. CDR3 in amino acids: CASSDRGRSNEQFF. In DNA form, the CDR3 reads TGTGCCAGCAGCGATAGGGGGAGGAGCAATGAGCAGTTCTTC.

This chain joins TRBV4-2 and TRBJ1-2; D may be TRBD1 (5 bases). CDR1 LGHNA and CDR2 YNFKEQ come from the germline V gene. V was clipped by 2 bases and J by 4 bases, with 11 bases between them. The length of the CDR3 is 14 residues. The CDR3 here is CASSQLGVGYGYTF. CDR3 DNA sequence: TGTGCCAGCAGCCAATTGGGGGTTGGCTATGGCTACACCTTC.

This clone was counted a few times. The chain couples TRBV7-6 to TRBJ1-1; a weak D match, TRBD1 (5 bases). CDR3 length equals 16 residues. Germline V gene lookup returns CDR1 SGHVS and CDR2 FNYEAQ. Trimming removed 2 bases at V and 2 bases at J, with 15 bases between. The CDR3 protein is CASSLLPPGANTEAFF. The DNA of the CDR3 is TGTGCCAGCAGCTTATTGCCGCCTGGGGCCAACACTGAAGCTTTCTTT.

This rearrangement joins TRBV3-1 (or the pseudogene TRBV3-2) to TRBJ2-1; D perhaps matches TRBD2 (6 bases). Germline lookup yields CDR1 LGHDT and CDR2 YNNKEL (reference sequence). The CDR3 is 17 amino acids. V lost 1 base, J lost 4 bases, and 17 bases lay in between. CDR3 bases: TGTGCCAGCAGCCAAGGGCGGCGGCGGGGCCGATACAATGAGCAGTTCTTC. This encodes CASSQGRRRGRYNEQFF.

The chain joins TRBV29-1 to TRBJ2-1; D is possibly TRBD1 (7 bases). Between the trimmed V and J ends, which lost 7 bases and 0 bases, there was a span of 19 bases. Germline loops: CDR1 SQVTM, CDR2 ANQGSEA. The CDR3 sequence is 16 residues long. CDR3 sequence (DNA): TGCAGCGGGAGGGACAGCGCAGCGTCCTCCTACAATGAGCAGTTCTTC. Translation gives CSGRDSAASSYNEQFF.

The chain is built from TRBV6-5 and TRBJ2-1; D may match TRBD1 or TRBD2 (6 bases each). Germline lookup yields CDR1 MNHEY and CDR2 SVGAGI. With 0 bases removed from V and 4 bases from J, the gap between germline ends came to 13 bases. This CDR3 is built from 16 residues. CDR3 nucleotides: TGTGCCAGCAGTTACTCGGGCGGGACACCTTACAATGAGCAGTTCTTC. Translation: CASSYSGGTPYNEQFF.

This rearrangement joins TRBV2 to TRBJ1-2, with 11 bases aligning to TRBD1. Germline V CDR1 and CDR2: SNHLY, FYNNEI. V was pared by 1 base and J by 8 bases, with 0 bases of the junction left unmatched. CDR3 length: 13 residues. The CDR3 nucleotides read TGTGCCAGCAGTGAAGGGACAGGGGGCGGCTACACCTTC. Translation gives CASSEGTGGGYTF.

The genes are TRBV25-1 and TRBJ1-2; tentatively, D is TRBD1 (5 bases). The V end lost 7 bases, the J end lost 4 bases, and 10 bases lay between the germline ends. Germline CDR1 and CDR2: MGHDK and SYGVNS. CDR3 length: 12 amino acids. CDR3 protein: CASNGGAYGYTF. In nucleotides, the CDR3 is TGTGCCAGCAACGGAGGGGCCTATGGCTACACCTTC.

The rearrangement joins TRBV7-2 to TRBJ2-7; D might be TRBD1 (7 bases). The CDR3 runs 15 residues. The germline V gene has CDR1 SGHTA and CDR2 FQGNSA. V was shortened by 6 bases and J by 5 bases, with 20 bases between the two germline ends. The CDR3 DNA follows: TGTGCCAGCAGTCCCCCGGAGCAGGGGGGCCACGAGCAGTACTTC. Translation gives CASSPPEQGGHEQYF.

V is TRBV3-1 (or the pseudogene TRBV3-2) and J is TRBJ1-1; 7 positions agree with TRBD1. This CDR3 comprises 13 residues. V lost 6 bases to trimming and J lost 6 bases; unmatched junction nucleotides: 7. The germline CDR1 and CDR2 sequences are LGHDT and YNNKEL (reference sequence). The CDR3 region has the DNA TGTGCCAGCAGTAGACAGGGAGGCGCTGAAGCTTTCTTT. This codes for CASSRQGGAEAFF.

The chain uses TRBV29-1 and TRBJ1-2; D unresolved. CDR3 length: 14 amino acids. Trimming cost V 3 bases and J 5 bases, with 16 bases left between them. Germline V gene lookup returns CDR1 SQVTM and CDR2 ANQGSEA. The CDR3 sequence: CSVEPPPAGYGYTF. In DNA form, the CDR3 reads TGCAGCGTTGAGCCCCCCCCCGCGGGGTATGGCTACACCTTC. Drawing the rest from reference TRBV29-1 and TRBJ1-2, the complete variable domain is SAVISQKPSRDICQRGTSLTIQCQVDSQVTMMFWYRQQPGQSLTLIATANQGSEATYESGFVIDKFPISRPNLTFSTLTVSNMSPEDSSIYLCSVEPPPAGYGYTFGSGTRLTVV.

The J gene is TRBJ2-7, the V gene TRBV12-3 or TRBV12-4; possibly TRBD1 or TRBD2 for D (5 bases each). Trimming left V 3 bases short and J 3 bases short, with 9 bases between. The CDR3 extends over 13 amino acids. The CDR3 reads CASSFGTVYEQYF. The CDR3 DNA follows: TGTGCCAGCAGTTTCGGGACGGTCTACGAGCAGTACTTC.

The rearrangement joins TRBV6-2 or TRBV6-3 to TRBJ1-5, with D hard to call. The CDR3 is 15 amino acids. In germline, CDR1 is MNHEY, CDR2 SVGEGT. Trimming cost V 4 bases and J 1 base, with 11 bases left between them. The CDR3 sequence is CASSSRTTSNQPQHF. The CDR3 nucleotides read TGTGCCAGCAGTTCCCGGACGACGAGCAATCAGCCCCAGCATTTT.

The chain employs TRBV9 and TRBJ2-7; 9 bases line up with TRBD2. The CDR3 runs to 15 residues. Losses at the gene ends were 3 bases for V and 5 bases for J; bases not matched to a gene: 9. Germline lookup yields CDR1 SGDLS and CDR2 YYNGEE. CDR3 residues: CASSALAGDFNEQYF. The CDR3 coding sequence is TGTGCCAGCAGCGCCTTAGCGGGGGATTTCAACGAGCAGTACTTC.

The V call is TRBV11-2, the J call TRBJ1-1; the D is unclear. Germline-derived CDR1 and CDR2 are SGHAT and FQNNGV. Between the trimmed V and J ends, which lost 1 base and 2 bases, there was a span of 8 bases. The CDR3 sequence is 14 residues long. CDR3 amino acids: CASSLVRANTEAFF. The CDR3 DNA reads as TGTGCCAGCAGCTTAGTCCGGGCAAACACTGAAGCTTTCTTT.

V usage is TRBV3-1 (or the pseudogene TRBV3-2) and J usage is TRBJ2-7, with TRBD2 matching over 8 bases. In germline, CDR1 is LGHDT, CDR2 YNNKEL (reference sequence). The V gene end was trimmed by 1 base and the J gene end by 2 bases; junction bases not matched to a gene: 7. The CDR3 is 16 residues long. CDR3 in amino acids: CASSQGVAAGAYEQYF. For the CDR3, the DNA is TGTGCCAGCAGCCAAGGAGTAGCAGCGGGAGCCTACGAGCAGTACTTC.

This clone was observed a single time. J is TRBJ2-5 and V is TRBV2, with TRBD1 identical over 8 bases. This CDR3 is built from 16 residues. From germline, CDR1 is SNHLY and CDR2 FYNNEI. Germline trimming cut 1 base from V and 3 bases from J; bases unmatched to any gene: 7. As DNA, the CDR3 is TGTGCCAGCAGTGAAGGGACAGGGCCTTTAAAAGAGACCCAGTACTTC. Encoded protein: CASSEGTGPLKETQYF.